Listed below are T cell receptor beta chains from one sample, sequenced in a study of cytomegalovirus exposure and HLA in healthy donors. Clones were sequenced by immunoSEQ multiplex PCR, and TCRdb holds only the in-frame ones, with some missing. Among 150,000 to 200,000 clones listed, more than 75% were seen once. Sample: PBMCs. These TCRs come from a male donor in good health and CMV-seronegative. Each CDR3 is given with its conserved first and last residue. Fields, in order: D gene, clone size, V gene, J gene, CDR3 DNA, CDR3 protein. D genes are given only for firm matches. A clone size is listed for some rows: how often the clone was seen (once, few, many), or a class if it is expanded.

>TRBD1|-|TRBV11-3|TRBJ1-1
TGTGCCAGCAGCTCCCAGGGGGCCGGGAACACTGAAGCTTTCTTT
CASSSQGAGNTEAFF
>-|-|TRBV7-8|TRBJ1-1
TGTGCCAGCAGCTTAGTAGGGGGAGGGGTACGCGGTGAAGCTTTCTTT
CASSLVGGGVRGEAFF
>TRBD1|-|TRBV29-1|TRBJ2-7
TGCAGCGGAGGAACCGGGACAGGGGGCGAGCAGTACTTC
CSGGTGTGGEQYF
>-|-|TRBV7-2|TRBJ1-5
TGTGCCAGCAGCTTAGCTTCGGGGAATCAGCCCCAGCATTTT
CASSLASGNQPQHF
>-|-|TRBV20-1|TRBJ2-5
TGCAGTGCTAGTCTAGGAGAGACCCAGTACTTC
CSASLGETQYF
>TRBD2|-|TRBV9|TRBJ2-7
TGTGCCAGCAGCGACGACGGGGTAGCGGGAGTTTTCCACGAGCAGTACTTC
CASSDDGVAGVFHEQYF
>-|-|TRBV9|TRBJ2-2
TGTGCCAGCAGGAAAGAGGAGGGAGTCTACAGGGAGCTGTTTTTT
CASRKEEGVYRELFF
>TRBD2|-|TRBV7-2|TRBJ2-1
TGTGCCAGCAGCAATACTAGCGGGAGTTACAATGAGCAGTTCTTC
CASSNTSGSYNEQFF
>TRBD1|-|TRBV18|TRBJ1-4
TGTGCCAGCTCACCACAGGGGGCTCTTAATGAAAAACTGTTTTTT
CASSPQGALNEKLFF
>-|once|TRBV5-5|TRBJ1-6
TGTGCCAGCAGCTTGGTCCAGGGGATGTTTTCACCCCTCCACTTT
CASSLVQGMFSPLHF
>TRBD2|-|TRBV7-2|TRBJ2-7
TGTGCCAGCAGCTTAGCTGCGACTAGCGGGAGGGTCCACGAGCAGTACTTC
CASSLAATSGRVHEQYF
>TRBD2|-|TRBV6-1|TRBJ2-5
TGTGCCAGCAGTGAAGCGGTCGTAGCGGGAGGGCAAGAGACCCAGTACTTC
CASSEAVVAGGQETQYF
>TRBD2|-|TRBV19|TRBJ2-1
TGTGCCAGTAGTTTAGGACAGATTAGCGGGAGAAACGAGCAGTTCTTC
CASSLGQISGRNEQFF
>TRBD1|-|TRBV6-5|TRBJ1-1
TGTGCCAGCAGTTCTAGACAGGGGGCATCATCTGAAGCTTTCTTT
CASSSRQGASSEAFF
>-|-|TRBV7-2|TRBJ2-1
TGTGCCAGCAGCTCTGTACCAGGTACCTACAATGAGCAGTTCTTC
CASSSVPGTYNEQFF
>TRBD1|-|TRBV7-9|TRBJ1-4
TGTGCCAGCAGCTCGGGACAGGCTAATGAAAAACTGTTTTTT
CASSSGQANEKLFF
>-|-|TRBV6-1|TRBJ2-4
TGTGCCAGCAGCGGGAAGACAGGTTGGAACATTCAGTACTTC
CASSGKTGWNIQYF
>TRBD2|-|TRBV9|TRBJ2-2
TGTGCCAGCAGTAATAGCGGGAGGGTCGCCGGGGAGCTGTTTTTT
CASSNSGRVAGELFF
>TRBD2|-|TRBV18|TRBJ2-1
TGTGCCAGCTCACCACCATTAGCGGGGGGTTACAATGAGCAGTTCTTC
CASSPPLAGGYNEQFF
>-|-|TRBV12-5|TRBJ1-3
TGTGCTAGTGGTTTGCTCCCCTGGGGCTCGAGCTCTGGAAACACCATATATTTT
CASGLLPWGSSSGNTIYF
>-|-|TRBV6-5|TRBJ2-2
TGTGCCAGCAGTGCGGTAGGGGTCACCGGGGAGCTGTTTTTT
CASSAVGVTGELFF
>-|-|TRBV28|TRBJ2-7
TGTGCCAGCTTCGATGGGGCAACCTACGAGCAGTACTTC
CASFDGATYEQYF
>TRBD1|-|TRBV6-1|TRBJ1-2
TGTGCCAGCAGTACGGGACAGGGCCTTCGGGGCTACACCTTC
CASSTGQGLRGYTF
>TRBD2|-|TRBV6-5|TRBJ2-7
TGTGCCAGCAGCTTACAACTAGCGACCGATTACGAGCAGTACTTC
CASSLQLATDYEQYF
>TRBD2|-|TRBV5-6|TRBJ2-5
TGTGCCAGCAGCCCCGCTCGAGCGGGAGCAACCCAGTACTTC
CASSPARAGATQYF
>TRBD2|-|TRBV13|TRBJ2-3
TGTGCCAGCAGCTTAGGTCCCCTAGCGGGGGGCACAGATACGCAGTATTTT
CASSLGPLAGGTDTQYF
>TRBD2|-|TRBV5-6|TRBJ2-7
TGTGCCAGCAGCTTGGGGGTAGCGGGAGGGCTCTTCTCCTACGAGCAGTACTTC
CASSLGVAGGLFSYEQYF
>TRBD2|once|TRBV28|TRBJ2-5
TGTGCCAGCAGTCCATGGGGGACTAGCGGTTCGCGAGAGACCCAGTACTTC
CASSPWGTSGSRETQYF
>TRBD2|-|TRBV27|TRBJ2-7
TGTGCCAGCAGTCCCTATTTGGGACTAGCGGGTCCAAGCTCCTACGAGCAGTACTTC
CASSPYLGLAGPSSYEQYF
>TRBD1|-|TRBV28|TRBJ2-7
TGTGCCAGCAACGTACAGGGGTGGACCTACGAGCAGTACTTC
CASNVQGWTYEQYF